The table lists the clone carrying this T cell receptor (beta chain) with a few counts. Its specificity is unknown. This entry is derived from a study of CD8 T cells in ankylosing spondylitis. Study results and caveats: Reactive arthritis synovial fluid and blood previously showed some of these motif variants. The clones that were linked to disease were reported to be significantly enriched in matched synovial fluid samples from ankylosing spondylitis patients. Disease-linked clones bore a CD8+ phenotype, appearing relatively rarely in peripheral blood. There was a TCR beta motif, made of 7 to 9 highly homologous variants, that appeared characteristic of ankylosing spondylitis blood.

Molecular-barcoded quantitative 5'-RACE produced these TCR beta libraries. TCRdb reprocessed the 5' RACE reads with MiXCR, giving one entry per CDR3 protein. The sample contains about 90,000 distinct CDR3 sequences, about 8.3% of which appear only once. V lost 2 bases, J lost 5 bases, and 17 bases lay in between. The CDR3 consists of 16 residues. Germline CDR1 SGHDT, CDR2 YYEEEE. The TCR originated in a male donor with ankylosing spondylitis. The sample was blood, either unsorted or a sorted T cell fraction (not recorded which). The chain joins TRBV5-6 to TRBJ2-1, with D unclear. The CDR3 region has the DNA TGTGCCAGCAGCTTTCTGATGGCAGGTCTCCACAATGAGCAGTTCTTC. Translation: CASSFLMAGLHNEQFF. The full variable domain, in which reference TRBV5-6 and TRBJ2-1 provide the parts outside the CDR3, is DAGVTQSPTHLIKTRGQQVTLRCSPKSGHDTVSWYQQALGQGPQFIFQYYEEEERQRGNFPDRFSGHQFPNYSSELNVNALLLGDSALYLCASSFLMAGLHNEQFFGPGTRLTVL.